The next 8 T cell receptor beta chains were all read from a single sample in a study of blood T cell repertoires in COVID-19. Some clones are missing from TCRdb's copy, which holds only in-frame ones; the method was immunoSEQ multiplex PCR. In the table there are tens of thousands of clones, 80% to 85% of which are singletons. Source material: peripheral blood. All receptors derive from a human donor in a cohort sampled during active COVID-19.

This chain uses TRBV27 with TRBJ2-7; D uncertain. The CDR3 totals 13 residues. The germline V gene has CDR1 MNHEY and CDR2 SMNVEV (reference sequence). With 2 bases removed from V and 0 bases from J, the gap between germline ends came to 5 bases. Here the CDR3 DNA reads TGTGCCAGCAGTTTAACACACTCCTACGAGCAGTACTTC. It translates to CASSLTHSYEQYF.

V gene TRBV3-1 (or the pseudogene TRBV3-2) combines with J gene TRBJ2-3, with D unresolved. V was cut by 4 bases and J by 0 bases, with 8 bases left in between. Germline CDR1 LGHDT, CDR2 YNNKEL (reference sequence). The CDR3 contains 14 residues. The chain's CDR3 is CASSPPVSTDTQYF. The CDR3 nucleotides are TGTGCCAGCAGCCCGCCAGTTAGCACAGATACGCAGTATTTT.

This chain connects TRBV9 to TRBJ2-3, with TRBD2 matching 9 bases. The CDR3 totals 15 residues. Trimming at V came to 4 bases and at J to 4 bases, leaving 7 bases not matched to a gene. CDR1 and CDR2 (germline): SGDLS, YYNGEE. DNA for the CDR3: TGTGCCAGCAGCCCTGGACTAGCGTTCGCAGATACGCAGTATTTT. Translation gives CASSPGLAFADTQYF. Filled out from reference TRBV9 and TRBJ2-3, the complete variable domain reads DSGVTQTPKHLITATGQRVTLRCSPRSGDLSVYWYQQSLDQGLQFLIQYYNGEERAKGNILERFSAQQFPDLHSELNLSSLELGDSALYFCASSPGLAFADTQYFGPGTRLTVL.

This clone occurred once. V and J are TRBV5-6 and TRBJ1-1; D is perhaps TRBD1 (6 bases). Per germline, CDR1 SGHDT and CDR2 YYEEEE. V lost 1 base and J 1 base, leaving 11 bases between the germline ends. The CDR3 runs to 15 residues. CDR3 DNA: TGTGCCAGCAGCTTGAGACCGACAGGGAACACTGAAGCTTTCTTT. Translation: CASSLRPTGNTEAFF.

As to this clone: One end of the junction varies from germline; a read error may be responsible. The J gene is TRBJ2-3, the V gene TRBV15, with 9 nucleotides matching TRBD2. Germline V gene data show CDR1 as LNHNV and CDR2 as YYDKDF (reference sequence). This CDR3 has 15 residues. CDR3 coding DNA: TGTGCCACCAGCAGAGAAGGGACTAGCAGAGATACGCAGTATTTT. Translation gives CATSREGTSRDTQYF. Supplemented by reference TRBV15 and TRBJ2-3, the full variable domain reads DAMVIQNPRYQVTQFGKPVTLSCSQTLNHNVMYWYQQKSSQAPKLLFHYYDKDFNNEADTPDNFQSRRPNTSFCFLDIRSPGLGDTAMYLCATSREGTSRDTQYFGPGTRLTVL.

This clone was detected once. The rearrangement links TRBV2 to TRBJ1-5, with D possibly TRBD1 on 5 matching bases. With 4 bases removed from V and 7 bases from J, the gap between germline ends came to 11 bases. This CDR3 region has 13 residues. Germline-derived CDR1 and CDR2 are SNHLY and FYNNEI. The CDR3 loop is CASSVGGGQPQHF. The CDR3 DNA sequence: TGTGCCAGCAGTGTCGGGGGAGGGCAGCCCCAGCATTTT.

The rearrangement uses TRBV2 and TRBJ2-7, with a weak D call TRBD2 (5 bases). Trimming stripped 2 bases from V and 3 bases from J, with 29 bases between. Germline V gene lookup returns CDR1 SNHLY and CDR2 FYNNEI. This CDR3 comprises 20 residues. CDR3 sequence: CASSEFPPRQRRGVGYEQYF. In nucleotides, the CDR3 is TGTGCCAGCAGTGAATTCCCTCCACGGCAGCGCCGGGGAGTGGGCTACGAGCAGTACTTC.

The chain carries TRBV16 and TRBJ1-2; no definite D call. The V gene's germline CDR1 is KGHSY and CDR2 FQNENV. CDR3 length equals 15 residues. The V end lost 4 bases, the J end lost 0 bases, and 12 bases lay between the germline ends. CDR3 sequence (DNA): TGTGCCAGCAGCCGCGGGCACCGTCCTAACTATGGCTACACCTTC. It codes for CASSRGHRPNYGYTF.